What follows is one T cell receptor beta chain and its context. Its antigen is not identified. These data originate in a study of cytomegalovirus exposure and HLA in healthy donors. Study-wide results and limits: Earlier results showed most TCR beta V segments being productive about 90% or about 30% of the time. Most observed TCR sequences were rare, whereas some public TCRs were detected in many donors. In a later analysis, TCR association rates varied by HLA locus: DRB1 most, HLA-C fewest.

PCR employed 60 Vbeta and 13 Jbeta primers. Original data processing: Later, an analysis found around 80 million unique TCR beta chains, and about 9.9 million of these were shared. The assay was immunoSEQ multiplex PCR, and TCRdb's table has in-frame clones only and misses some. The V and J calls and clone size come from that table; D and trimming were worked out from the DNA. The sample comprises roughly 100,000 clones, about three quarters of which are singletons, and approximately 5.6% rests with the top ten. The V end was cut by 0 bases, the J end by 4 bases, with 8 bases between. Germline loops: CDR1 SGDLS, CDR2 YYNGEE. The CDR3 is made up of 14 amino acids.

This TCR came from a male donor in good health and CMV-seronegative. The sample taken for sequencing was PBMCs. The chain combines TRBV9 with TRBJ2-1, with D unclear. For the CDR3, the DNA is TGTGCCAGCAGCGTAGCTTCGCGGTACAATGAGCAGTTCTTC. Amino acid sequence: CASSVASRYNEQFF.